This T cell receptor beta chain was captured by sequencing in a study of cytomegalovirus exposure and HLA in healthy donors. Study findings and constraints: The study put 150 or so TCR beta chains on its list as cytomegalovirus-associated. Roughly uniform depth of sequencing across donors was assumed in presence/absence analyses.

This CDR3 comprises 16 residues. Germline V lookup: CDR1 SGDLS, CDR2 YYNGEE. The J segment lost 2 bases and the V segment lost 0 bases, leaving 5 bases of the junction unmatched. The PCR employed 60 Vbeta primers together with 13 Jbeta primers. TCRdb keeps only in-frame clones here, not all; method: immunoSEQ multiplex PCR. The sample holds some 160,000 clones, around 83% seen once. On this clone itself: Antigen unknown.

The rearrangement uses TRBV9 and TRBJ1-2, with 9 bases fitting TRBD1. This sequence originates from a male donor in good health and CMV-seropositive. The sequencing sample was made of PBMCs. CDR3 in DNA: TGTGCCAGCAGCGTAGGGGACAGGGAAGGGAACTATGGCTACACCTTC. The encoded protein is CASSVGDREGNYGYTF.